This note documents a single TCR beta chain sequence. This record belongs to a study of blood T cell repertoires in COVID-19. Across the study: Sites across the United States, Italy and Spain contributed samples from acute and convalescent COVID-19. Nucleic acid was either cDNA or gDNA, and it came from T cells, B-cell-depleted T cells, or PBMCs.

In the original analysis: Reference gene primer amplification in the assay estimated nucleated cell counts. This table comes from immunoSEQ multiplex PCR, and its TCRdb copy is limited to in-frame clones, with some not included. V, J and clone size are those of that table, while D and trimming were read from the DNA. The table has about 170,000 clones, roughly 91% seen once. The germline V gene has CDR1 MGHDK and CDR2 SYGVNS. This CDR3 has 14 amino acids. After removal of 9 bases from V and 3 bases from J, the junction contained 7 bases not matched to a gene. The genes are TRBV25-1 and TRBJ2-7, with TRBD2 matching over 11 bases. This sequence was found in a man between 18 and 35 years old with COVID-19, enrolled during active disease. Sequencing used peripheral blood. The CDR3, as DNA: TGTGCCAGAATAGTAGCGGGAGGGCTCTACGAGCAGTACTTC. The encoded protein is CARIVAGGLYEQYF.